A selection of T cell receptor beta chains follows, all from one sample in a study of Ad26.COV2.S vaccination and SARS-CoV-2 variants. Sequenced by immunoSEQ multiplex PCR; TCRdb stores in-frame clones only, minus some. In the table there are about 450,000 clones, 80% to 90% of which are singletons. The starting material was peripheral blood, obtained in a trial of Ad26.COV2.S vaccine versus placebo. Receptors originate from a person between 18 and 60 years old who received the Ad26.COV2.S COVID-19 vaccine or a placebo. Both conserved end residues are part of each CDR3. D genes are given only for firm matches. Size is stated for part of the rows, as once, few or many counts, or as a class when the clone is expanded.

D: NA
V: TRBV7-9
size: NA
J: TRBJ1-1
DNA: TGTGCCAGCAGCGGACAGTTGACTGAAGCTTTCTTT
CDR3: CASSGQLTEAFF

D: TRBD1
V: TRBV3-1/TRBV3-2
size: NA
J: TRBJ2-3
DNA: TGTGCCAGCAGCCAAGAGTACGGGACAGCGTTACACTCGTATAGCACAGATACGCAGTATTTT
CDR3: CASSQEYGTALHSYSTDTQYF

D: NA
V: TRBV11-2
size: NA
J: TRBJ1-6
DNA: TGTGCCAGCAGCTTAAGAACAGGGACGGCTCTCCACTTT
CDR3: CASSLRTGTALHF

D: NA
V: TRBV3-1/TRBV3-2
size: few
J: TRBJ1-2
DNA: TGTGCCAGCAGCCCTACCGGGGGGGATGGCTACACCTTC
CDR3: CASSPTGGDGYTF

D: NA
V: TRBV6-5
size: NA
J: TRBJ2-3
DNA: TGTGCCAGCAGTTACAGGACGAGGGGTGGTAGAGATACGCAGTATTTT
CDR3: CASSYRTRGGRDTQYF

D: NA
V: TRBV7-2
size: NA
J: TRBJ1-2
DNA: TGTGCCAGCAGTACCTCAGAAAAACAGGGCTTAGGAGGCTACACCTTC
CDR3: CASSTSEKQGLGGYTF

D: NA
V: TRBV7-3
size: NA
J: TRBJ2-5
DNA: TGTGCCAGCAGCGACCCGGGGGTAGGAGAGACCCAGTACTTC
CDR3: CASSDPGVGETQYF

D: NA
V: TRBV10-3
size: NA
J: TRBJ1-1
DNA: TGTGCCATCAGTGAGTCCCTCACTGAAGCTTTCTTT
CDR3: CAISESLTEAFF

D: TRBD2
V: TRBV4-3
size: NA
J: TRBJ2-3
DNA: TGCGCCAGCAGCCAAGCAGTACTAGCGGGATTGGCTGATACGCAGTATTTT
CDR3: CASSQAVLAGLADTQYF

D: NA
V: TRBV11-2
size: NA
J: TRBJ2-1
DNA: TGTGCCAGCAGCTTAGACCCGCCAGGGGCTTTGGGCGATGAGCAGTTCTTC
CDR3: CASSLDPPGALGDEQFF

D: TRBD2
V: TRBV28
size: NA
J: TRBJ2-2
DNA: TGTGCCAGCGGTACGGGTCGGGGGGTAATCGGGGAGCTGTTTTTT
CDR3: CASGTGRGVIGELFF

D: TRBD1
V: TRBV13
size: NA
J: TRBJ1-3
DNA: TGTGCCAGCAGCTTACAGGGGGCTGGAAACACCATATATTTT
CDR3: CASSLQGAGNTIYF

D: NA
V: TRBV10-3
size: NA
J: TRBJ2-5
DNA: TGTGCCATCAGTGATGTAGAAATCGGAGAGACCCAGTACTTC
CDR3: CAISDVEIGETQYF

D: NA
V: TRBV23-1
size: NA
J: TRBJ1-2
DNA: TGCGCCAGCAGTCAATCCCCCGTAATCGTCCGGGACTGCTATGGCTACACCTTC
CDR3: CASSQSPVIVRDCYGYTF

D: TRBD1
V: TRBV10-3
size: NA
J: TRBJ1-2
DNA: TGTGCCATCAGTGAGCCTCCGGGACAGGGAGTCTATGGCTACACCTTC
CDR3: CAISEPPGQGVYGYTF

D: TRBD2
V: TRBV7-8
size: NA
J: TRBJ2-1
DNA: TGTGCCAGCAGACTACTAGCGGGAGGGTACAATGAGCAGTTCTTC
CDR3: CASRLLAGGYNEQFF

D: NA
V: TRBV12-3/TRBV12-4
size: NA
J: TRBJ1-5
DNA: TGTGCCAGCAGCCAGGGTTTCAATCAGCCCCAGCATTTT
CDR3: CASSQGFNQPQHF

D: TRBD2
V: TRBV6-5
size: NA
J: TRBJ2-7
DNA: TGTGCCAGCAGACAACTAGCGGGGGTCTACGAGCAGTACTTC
CDR3: CASRQLAGVYEQYF

D: NA
V: TRBV27
size: NA
J: TRBJ1-2
DNA: TGTGCCAGCAGTTTATACGGGCGCGGCTACACCTTC
CDR3: CASSLYGRGYTF

D: TRBD1
V: TRBV6-1
size: NA
J: TRBJ1-2
DNA: TGTGCCAGCAGTGCAGCATTCTCAGGGGGAATCGACTATGGCTACACCTTC
CDR3: CASSAAFSGGIDYGYTF

D: NA
V: TRBV28
size: NA
J: TRBJ2-7
DNA: TGTGCCAGCAGGGGGTACTACGAGCAGTACTTC
CDR3: CASRGYYEQYF

D: TRBD2
V: TRBV24-1
size: NA
J: TRBJ2-1
DNA: TGTGCCACCAGTGATTTAAGGACTAGCGGGACGGGCAATGAGCAGTTCTTC
CDR3: CATSDLRTSGTGNEQFF

D: NA
V: TRBV4-2
size: NA
J: TRBJ2-3
DNA: TGTGCCAGCAGCCAAGATGACGGGGCCGGCACAGATACGCAGTATTTT
CDR3: CASSQDDGAGTDTQYF

D: NA
V: TRBV7-8
size: NA
J: TRBJ1-1
DNA: TGTGCCAGCAGCCCAGCGCAGGGGAAAGCTTTCTTT
CDR3: CASSPAQGKAFF

D: TRBD2
V: TRBV19
size: NA
J: TRBJ2-1
DNA: TGTGCCAGTAGTATTAAACCGGGACTAAAGAGGGCAAGGGAGCAGTTCTTC
CDR3: CASSIKPGLKRAREQFF

D: TRBD1
V: TRBV9
size: NA
J: TRBJ1-6
DNA: TGTGCCCGCGGGGGGGGGACAGGGCTTTCACCCCTCCACTTT
CDR3: CARGGGTGLSPLHF

D: TRBD1
V: TRBV10-3
size: NA
J: TRBJ2-1
DNA: TGTGCCATCAGTGAATCCGGGACAGGGGCATACAATGAGCAGTTCTTC
CDR3: CAISESGTGAYNEQFF

D: NA
V: TRBV7-8
size: NA
J: TRBJ2-7
DNA: TGTGCCAGCAGCTTAGGGTCCTACGAGCAGTACTTC
CDR3: CASSLGSYEQYF

D: NA
V: TRBV27
size: NA
J: TRBJ1-4
DNA: TGTGCCAGCAGTTTATCCGGAGGTGGGACTAATGAAAAACTGTTTTTT
CDR3: CASSLSGGGTNEKLFF

D: NA
V: TRBV5-1
size: NA
J: TRBJ2-7
DNA: TGCGCCAGCAGCTTAGGAACAGGGACTTCTCACGAGCAGTACTTC
CDR3: CASSLGTGTSHEQYF

D: TRBD2
V: TRBV4-3
size: NA
J: TRBJ2-3
DNA: TGCGCCAGCAGCCCCAGCGGGGGGTTGAGTTATACGCAGTATTTT
CDR3: CASSPSGGLSYTQYF

D: NA
V: TRBV9
size: NA
J: TRBJ1-4
DNA: TGTGCCAGCAGCCCCCGGGGGGGGGATAATGAAAAACTGTTTTTT
CDR3: CASSPRGGDNEKLFF

D: NA
V: TRBV19
size: NA
J: TRBJ1-1
DNA: TGTGCCAGTAGTCTAATTGGGACTGAAGCTTTCTTT
CDR3: CASSLIGTEAFF

D: NA
V: TRBV5-1
size: once
J: TRBJ1-5
DNA: TGCGCCAGCAGCTTGTCAGGGATCGATCAGCCCCAGCATTTT
CDR3: CASSLSGIDQPQHF

D: NA
V: TRBV19
size: NA
J: TRBJ1-6
DNA: TGTGCCAGTAGTATGACGACGGGCAGTGGCAATTCACCCCTCCACTTT
CDR3: CASSMTTGSGNSPLHF

D: TRBD1
V: TRBV10-1
size: few
J: TRBJ1-2
DNA: TGCGCCATTTTTACGACAGGGGCGAGGTGTGGCTACACCTTC
CDR3: CAIFTTGARCGYTF

D: TRBD1
V: TRBV28
size: NA
J: TRBJ2-5
DNA: TGTGCCAGCAGTTCCCACAGGGGCGGAGAGACCCAGTACTTC
CDR3: CASSSHRGGETQYF

D: NA
V: TRBV6-2/TRBV6-3
size: once
J: TRBJ2-1
DNA: TGTGCCAGCAGTTACAGGGGGGACTATCTCAATGAGCAGTTCTTC
CDR3: CASSYRGDYLNEQFF

D: NA
V: TRBV2
size: few
J: TRBJ1-5
DNA: TGTGCCAGCAGAATGACAGCTAGCAATCAGCCCCAGCATTTT
CDR3: CASRMTASNQPQHF

D: TRBD2
V: TRBV11-3
size: NA
J: TRBJ2-1
DNA: TGTGCCAGCAGCACCAGCGGGGCCCTCAACAATGAGCAGTTCTTC
CDR3: CASSTSGALNNEQFF

D: NA
V: TRBV2
size: NA
J: TRBJ2-2
DNA: TGTGCCAGCACTGGACTTGTGAACACCGGGGAGCTGTTTTTT
CDR3: CASTGLVNTGELFF

D: TRBD1
V: TRBV5-5
size: NA
J: TRBJ1-5
DNA: TGTGCCAGCAGCTTCCTTTTGGGAGGACAGGATCATCAGCCCCAGCATTTT
CDR3: CASSFLLGGQDHQPQHF

D: TRBD1
V: TRBV19
size: NA
J: TRBJ1-6
DNA: TGTGCCAGTAGGAGAAGGACAGGGTATTCACCCCTCCACTTT
CDR3: CASRRRTGYSPLHF

D: NA
V: TRBV7-2
size: NA
J: TRBJ2-3
DNA: TGTGCCAGCAGCTTAGACAGGGGCACAGATACGCAGTATTTT
CDR3: CASSLDRGTDTQYF

D: TRBD1
V: TRBV6-5
size: NA
J: TRBJ1-5
DNA: TGTGCCAGCAGAAGGACAGGGGAGTGGAATCAGCCCCAGCATTTT
CDR3: CASRRTGEWNQPQHF

D: TRBD1
V: TRBV27
size: NA
J: TRBJ2-6
DNA: TGTGCCAGTGCAAGGTCCCAACCGGGACAGCTGTTCACGGGGGCCAACGTCCTGACTTTC
CDR3: CASARSQPGQLFTGANVLTF

D: TRBD1
V: TRBV28
size: NA
J: TRBJ2-2
DNA: TGTGCCAGCAGTTTAGGGACAGCCTGGCGGGGGGAGCTGTTTTTT
CDR3: CASSLGTAWRGELFF

D: NA
V: TRBV3-1/TRBV3-2
size: few
J: TRBJ1-3
DNA: TGTGCCAGCAGCCAAGATCCAGGGGACGGAAACACCATATATTTT
CDR3: CASSQDPGDGNTIYF

D: TRBD1
V: TRBV9
size: NA
J: TRBJ1-2
DNA: TGTGCCAGCAGCGCTACGGGACAGGACTATGGCTACACCTTC
CDR3: CASSATGQDYGYTF

D: NA
V: TRBV30
size: NA
J: TRBJ1-5
DNA: TGTGCCTGGAGCCATGGACAGCGCAATCAGCCCCAGCATTTT
CDR3: CAWSHGQRNQPQHF

D: NA
V: TRBV5-4
size: NA
J: TRBJ1-1
DNA: TGTGCCAGCAGCTTGGTGGGGGGGAACACTGAAGCTTTCTTT
CDR3: CASSLVGGNTEAFF

D: NA
V: TRBV11-2
size: NA
J: TRBJ1-3
DNA: TGTGCCAGCAGCGAAAGGATCGCTGGAAACACCATATATTTT
CDR3: CASSERIAGNTIYF

D: NA
V: TRBV7-3
size: NA
J: TRBJ1-6
DNA: TGTGCCAGCAGCTTAACGTTAAGCGGTTCACCCCTCCACTTT
CDR3: CASSLTLSGSPLHF